This record covers a single T cell receptor (beta chain). Antigen unknown. Trimming pared 4 bases from V and 2 bases from J, leaving 12 bases between. The germline V gene has CDR1 SGHNT and CDR2 YENEEA. CDR3 length: 14 residues. The data were taken from a study of T cell clones after liver transplantation. As for the study in general: Liver transplant recipients had immunosuppression withdrawal attempted within 2 years. As an antigen-independent comparator, third-party-reactive TCRbeta sequences came from pre-transplant mixed lymphocyte reactions. Findings and limits, study-wide: Post-transplant, graft-donor-reactive CD4 TCRbeta sequences in blood dropped significantly in most of the 8 subjects. A larger donor-reactive than third-party decline suggested partial antigen-specific deletion.

TCRdb keeps only in-frame clones here, not all; method: immunoSEQ multiplex PCR. Of around 110,000 clones listed, 90% are singletons. The sample consisted of CD4+ T cells from blood, taken 12 months after liver transplant. This sequence originates from a human patient who received a liver transplant. Some T cells may possibly be graft donor cells. V and J are TRBV11-3 and TRBJ2-7, with D perhaps assigned TRBD1 or TRBD2 (5 bases each). The CDR3 sequence: CASSSSWTTYEQYF. In DNA form, the CDR3 reads TGTGCCAGCAGCTCTAGCTGGACAACCTACGAGCAGTACTTC.